The 26 T cell receptor beta chains below all came from one sample that was sequenced in a study of breast tumors, draining lymph nodes, adjacent tissues. From the multiplex PCR reads, TCRdb called clonotypes with MiXCR, one entry per CDR3 protein. The data contain approximately 17,000 distinct CDR3 sequences, 40% to 55% of them singletons. Material for sequencing was tumor-adjacent breast tissue. The receptors come from a female donor with breast cancer. Some clones in this sample may be carry-over from other donors' samples.

This clonotype was observed many times. The V and J genes are TRBV5-1 and TRBJ2-5; TRBD1 might be the D (6 bases). Germline V gene sequence: CDR1 SGHRS, CDR2 YFSETQ. V lost 4 bases and J 5 bases, leaving 12 bases between the germline ends. The CDR3 sequence is 13 residues long. CDR3 sequence reads: CASSILRGETQYF. In nucleotides, the CDR3 is TGCGCCAGCAGCATCTTAAGGGGGGAGACCCAGTACTTC.

This clonotype was found once. This chain's CDR3 is CASSERLAGVGETQYF. As DNA, the CDR3 is TGTGCCAGCAGTGAACGGCTAGCGGGAGTTGGAGAGACCCAGTACTTC. The rearrangement uses TRBV2 and TRBJ2-5, with 10 bases identical to TRBD2. Per germline, CDR1 SNHLY and CDR2 FYNNEI. This CDR3 region has 16 residues. The ends lost 2 bases at V and 4 bases at J; junction bases unmatched: 7.

The chain employs TRBV20-1 and TRBJ1-4, with D unresolved. V was clipped by 2 bases and J by 8 bases, with 12 bases between them. The CDR3 is 13 amino acids. Per germline, CDR1 DFQATT and CDR2 SNEGSKA (reference sequence). CDR3 residues: CSARPGLGEKLFF. The CDR3 DNA is TGCAGTGCTAGACCCGGCCTCGGGGAAAAACTGTTTTTT.

This chain uses TRBV7-9 with TRBJ2-2; unclear D gene. Trimming took 3 bases from V and 3 from J, leaving 2 bases between them. This CDR3 contains 12 residues. Germline-derived CDR1 and CDR2 are SEHNR and FQNEAQ (reference sequence). CDR3 sequence (DNA): TGTGCCAGCAGCTTGGACACCGGGGAGCTGTTTTTT. Protein product: CASSLDTGELFF.

This clonotype was seen at least ten times. With a much larger clone just one base away, this may be a read error. In DNA, the CDR3 is TGCAGTGCTCCGACAGGGAGCTATGGCTCCGCCTTC. The encoded protein is CSAPTGSYGSAF. The chain carries TRBV20-1 and TRBJ1-2, with 7 bases identical to TRBD1. The CDR3 runs 12 residues. Germline V gene data show CDR1 as DFQATT and CDR2 as SNEGSKA (reference sequence).

This clonotype came up many times. The chain combines TRBV11-3 with TRBJ2-1, with 9 bases aligning to TRBD2. The V gene end was trimmed by 5 bases and the J gene end by 3 bases; junction bases not matched to a gene: 8. From germline, CDR1 is SGHNT and CDR2 YENEEA. The CDR3 covers 16 residues. The CDR3 DNA reads TGTGCCAGCAGCCCCTGGACTAGCGAAGACTACAATGAGCAGTTCTTC. It specifies CASSPWTSEDYNEQFF. Drawing the rest from reference TRBV11-3 and TRBJ2-1, the complete variable domain is EAGVVQSPRYKIIEKKQPVAFWCNPISGHNTLYWYLQNLGQGPELLIRYENEEAVDDSQLPKDRFSAERLKGVDSTLKIQPAELGDSAVYLCASSPWTSEDYNEQFFGPGTRLTVL.

This clonotype was seen ten or more times. The chain links TRBV12-3 or TRBV12-4 to TRBJ2-1, with 7 nucleotides matching TRBD2. V lost 6 bases, J lost 4 bases, and 6 bases stayed unmatched. CDR3 length: 14 amino acids. For the CDR3, the DNA is TGTGCCAGCAGAATCTTCGGGGGGTACAATGAGCAGTTCTTC. It is translated as CASRIFGGYNEQFF.

The table lists this clonotype with many counts. The chain joins TRBV6-2 or TRBV6-3 to TRBJ2-1; perhaps TRBD2 as D (6 bases). V shed 5 bases and J shed 7 bases, with 9 bases lying between them. The CDR3 spans 12 residues. The V gene's germline CDR1 is MNHEY and CDR2 SVGEGT. CDR3 region: CASSLTSNEQFF. In nucleotides, the CDR3 is TGTGCCAGCAGTCTGACTAGTAATGAGCAGTTCTTC.

A remark on this clonotype: A read error may produce the germline difference seen at one junction end. The genes are TRBV7-3 and TRBJ1-2; 7 nucleotides align to TRBD1. Germline values: CDR1 SGHTA, CDR2 FQGTGA. The CDR3 consists of 15 residues. The CDR3 is CASSYGTSTGNGYPF. Written as DNA, the CDR3 is TGTGCCAGCAGTTACGGGACTTCGACAGGGAACGGCTATCCCTTC. Using reference TRBV7-3 and TRBJ1-2 for the parts outside the CDR3, the full variable domain is GAGVSQTPSNKVTEKGKYVELRCDPISGHTALYWYRQSLGQGPEFLIYFQGTGAADDSGLPNDRFFAVRPEGSVSTLKIQRTERGDSAVYLCASSYGTSTGNGYPFGSGTRLTVV.

This sequence joins TRBV5-6 and TRBJ2-1, with D uncertain. This CDR3 region has 16 residues. The V gene's germline CDR1 is SGHDT and CDR2 YYEEEE. V lost 0 bases, J lost 9 bases, and 19 bases lay in between. CDR3 DNA sequence: TGTGCCAGCAGCTTGGGGGTGGGGTTTGTGTTTTTTGAGCAGTTCTTC. This codes for CASSLGVGFVFFEQFF.

This clonotype appeared once. Being one base from a much bigger clone, this may be a read error. Given the absence of the conserved phenylalanine or tryptophan at the CDR3 end, a read error is likely. The chain employs TRBV7-6 and TRBJ1-1, with D unclear. Trimming took 5 bases from V and 1 from J, leaving 8 bases between them. From germline, CDR1 is SGHVS and CDR2 FNYEAQ. The length of the CDR3 is 13 residues. This CDR3 reads CASSLRPNTEAFL. The CDR3 region has the DNA TGTGCCAGCAGCCTTCGTCCGAACACTGAAGCTTTCCTT.

Notes on this clonotype: This could be a read error, since a much larger clone is one nucleotide away. The conserved phenylalanine or tryptophan normally closing the CDR3 is absent here, so this likely arose from a read error. The chain uses TRBV5-6 and TRBJ1-2, with 9 positions matching TRBD1. The CDR3 is made up of 14 amino acids. The trim removed 3 bases at V and 2 bases at J, leaving 2 bases unmatched. Germline lookup yields CDR1 SGHDT and CDR2 YYEEEE. Written as DNA, the CDR3 is TGTGCCAGCAGCTACGGGACAGGGAACTATGGCTACACCCTC. It yields the protein CASSYGTGNYGYTL.

The rearrangement joins TRBV20-1 to TRBJ2-1; D uncertain. Germline CDR1 reads DFQATT; CDR2 reads SNEGSKA (reference sequence). The CDR3 has 12 residues. V dropped 3 bases and J dropped 2 bases, with 5 bases sitting between them. The CDR3 sequence is CSARQTYNEQFF. The CDR3 DNA reads TGCAGTGCTAGGCAAACCTACAATGAGCAGTTCTTC.

Many counts were recorded for this clonotype. The chain couples TRBV27 to TRBJ1-5, with D possibly TRBD1 on 5 matching bases. This CDR3 has 14 amino acids. The germline CDR1 and CDR2 sequences are MNHEY and SMNVEV (reference sequence). The V end lost 6 bases, the J end lost 1 base, and 10 bases lay between the germline ends. The DNA for the CDR3 is TGTGCCAGCAGACGGGCAGGGAGCAATCAGCCCCAGCATTTT. It is translated as CASRRAGSNQPQHF.

This clonotype appeared many times. The J gene is TRBJ2-1, the V gene TRBV12-3 or TRBV12-4; D unclear. Trimming took 3 bases from V and 3 from J, leaving 6 bases between them. This CDR3 has 13 residues. The CDR3 sequence: CASSFLGYNEQFF. CDR3 nucleotides: TGTGCCAGCAGTTTCTTAGGCTACAATGAGCAGTTCTTC.

The chain has TRBV9 and TRBJ2-7; 11 bases are a match to TRBD2. The CDR3 contains 15 residues. Germline-derived CDR1 and CDR2 are SGDLS and YYNGEE. After removal of 5 bases from V and 6 bases from J, the junction contained 10 bases not matched to a gene. The CDR3, as DNA: TGTGCCAGCAGTTTTAGCGGGAGGGCCGAGGCCGAGCAGTACTTC. Protein sequence: CASSFSGRAEAEQYF.

About this clonotype: This may be a read error, as it is one base from a much larger clone. The chain has TRBV20-1 and TRBJ1-1; D might be TRBD1 (6 bases). Germline-derived CDR1 and CDR2 are DFQATT and SNEGSKA (reference sequence). The CDR3 consists of 12 residues. Trimming left V 5 bases short and J 11 bases short, with 18 bases between. CDR3 nucleotide sequence: TGCAGTGCTGGATCGCCAGGGGACGACGCTTTCTTT. This sequence encodes CSAGSPGDDAFF.

This clonotype is deemed large. It may be a read error: a sequence one base away is much more abundant. The V and J genes are TRBV5-8 and TRBJ2-7, with 7 nucleotides matching TRBD1. Germline assignment: CDR1 SGHTS and CDR2 YDEGEE. V trimming: 4 bases; J trimming: 0 bases; junction bases outside the gene matches: 7. The CDR3 covers 15 residues. CDR3 DNA sequence: TGTGCCAGCAGCCCGGGGACAGCGCTCTCCTACGAGCAGTACTTC. Amino acid sequence: CASSPGTALSYEQYF.

This clonotype showed up just a few times. This chain links TRBV4-3 with TRBJ2-5; a possible D gene is TRBD1 (5 bases). The CDR3 has 14 residues. Trimming took 4 bases from V and 8 from J, leaving 17 bases between them. Looked up from germline, CDR1 is LGHNA and CDR2 is YSLEER. The CDR3 DNA sequence: TGCGCCAGCAGCCGAGATGACCGTGGGGCCACCCAGTACTTC. Translated, it gives CASSRDDRGATQYF.

This rearrangement joins TRBV18 to TRBJ2-7; D is uncertain. The CDR3 extends over 11 amino acids. Germline CDR1 KGHSH, CDR2 LQKENI. The ends were cut back, 4 bases at V and 7 bases at J, with 8 bases in the middle. In DNA, the CDR3 is TGTGCCAGCTCACTGAATGAGGAGCAGTACTTC. It yields the protein CASSLNEEQYF.

This clonotype was seen only a few times. This likely comes from a read error, as the CDR3 has no conserved phenylalanine or tryptophan at its end. CDR3 sequence reads: CASSLEGANDEQFL. DNA for the CDR3: TGTGCCAGTAGCTTAGAGGGGGCTAATGATGAGCAGTTCCTC. The chain recombines TRBV7-9 with TRBJ2-1, with 7 bases fitting TRBD1. The CDR3 has 14 residues. Germline-derived CDR1 and CDR2 are SEHNR and FQNEAQ (reference sequence).

The chain couples TRBV5-1 to TRBJ2-7, with TRBD1 as a possible D gene (5 bases). Trimming pared 0 bases from V and 1 base from J, leaving 8 bases between. The CDR3 spans 14 residues. Germline V gene data show CDR1 as SGHRS and CDR2 as YFSETQ. CDR3 nucleotides: TGCGCCAGCAGCTTGGTTCCAGGGTCCTACGAGCAGTACTTC. Its protein is CASSLVPGSYEQYF.

The chain carries TRBV10-3 and TRBJ2-1; 7 nucleotides align to TRBD2. Germline V CDR1 and CDR2: ENHRY, SYGVKD. The CDR3 has 16 amino acids. Losses at the gene ends were 7 bases for V and 4 bases for J; bases not matched to a gene: 13. The CDR3 region has the DNA TGTGCCATCAACCGTGGCGGGAGTAAGACGTACAATGAGCAGTTCTTC. Encoded protein: CAINRGGSKTYNEQFF.

The chain uses TRBV4-2 and TRBJ2-5, with TRBD2 matching over 10 bases. V trimming: 0 bases; J trimming: 5 bases; junction bases outside the gene matches: 9. The CDR3 is 17 residues long. CDR1 is LGHNA and CDR2 is YNFKEQ in the germline V gene. CDR3 region: CASSQDLAGAQVETQYF. In DNA, the CDR3 is TGTGCCAGCAGCCAAGATCTAGCGGGAGCGCAGGTGGAGACCCAGTACTTC.

This clonotype was seen many times. The rearrangement uses TRBV6-6 and TRBJ2-3; 10 nucleotides agree with TRBD1. V shed 6 bases and J 8 bases; nucleotides not matched to a gene: 8. In germline, CDR1 is MNHNY, CDR2 SVGAGI (reference sequence). The CDR3 is made up of 14 amino acids. The CDR3: CASSQGTGAGTQYF. CDR3 in DNA: TGTGCCAGCAGCCAAGGGACAGGGGCGGGTACGCAGTATTTT.

This clonotype was seen more than once but under ten times. The J gene is TRBJ1-1, the V gene TRBV13, with 9 positions matching TRBD1. The CDR3 sequence is 14 residues long. Germline trimming cut 5 bases from V and 5 bases from J; bases unmatched to any gene: 6. Germline loops: CDR1 PRHDT, CDR2 FYEKMQ (reference sequence). CDR3 region: CASSTGTGRTEAFF. CDR3 in DNA: TGTGCCAGCAGCACGGGGACAGGGAGGACTGAAGCTTTCTTT.